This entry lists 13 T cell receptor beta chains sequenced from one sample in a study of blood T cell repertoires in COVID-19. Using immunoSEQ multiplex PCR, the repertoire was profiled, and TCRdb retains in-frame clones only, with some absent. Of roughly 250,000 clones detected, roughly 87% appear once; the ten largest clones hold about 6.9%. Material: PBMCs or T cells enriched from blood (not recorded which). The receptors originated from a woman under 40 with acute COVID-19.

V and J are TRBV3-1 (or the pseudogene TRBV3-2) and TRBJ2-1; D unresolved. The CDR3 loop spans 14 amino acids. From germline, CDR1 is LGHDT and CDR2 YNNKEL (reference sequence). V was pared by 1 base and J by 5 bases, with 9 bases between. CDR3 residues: CASSQGALDNEQFF. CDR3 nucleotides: TGTGCCAGCAGCCAAGGTGCGCTCGACAATGAGCAGTTCTTC.

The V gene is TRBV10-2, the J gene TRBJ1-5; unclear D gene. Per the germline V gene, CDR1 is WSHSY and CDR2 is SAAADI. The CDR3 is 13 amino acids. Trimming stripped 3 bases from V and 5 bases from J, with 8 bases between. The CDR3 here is CASSDSWDQPQHF. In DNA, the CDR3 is TGCGCCAGCAGTGATAGCTGGGATCAGCCCCAGCATTTT.

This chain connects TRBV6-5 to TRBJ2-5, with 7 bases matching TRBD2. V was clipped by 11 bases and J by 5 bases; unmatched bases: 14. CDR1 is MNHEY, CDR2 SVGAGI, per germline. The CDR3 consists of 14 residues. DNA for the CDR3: TGTGCCTCCCACCCCGGGGGGATGAAGGAGACCCAGTACTTC. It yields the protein CASHPGGMKETQYF.

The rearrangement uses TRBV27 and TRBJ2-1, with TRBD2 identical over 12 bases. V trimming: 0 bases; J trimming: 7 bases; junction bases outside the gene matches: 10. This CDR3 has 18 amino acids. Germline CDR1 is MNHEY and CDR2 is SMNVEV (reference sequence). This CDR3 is CASSLSIRLAGVRNEQFF. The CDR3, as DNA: TGTGCCAGCAGTTTATCGATCCGACTAGCGGGAGTCAGGAATGAGCAGTTCTTC.

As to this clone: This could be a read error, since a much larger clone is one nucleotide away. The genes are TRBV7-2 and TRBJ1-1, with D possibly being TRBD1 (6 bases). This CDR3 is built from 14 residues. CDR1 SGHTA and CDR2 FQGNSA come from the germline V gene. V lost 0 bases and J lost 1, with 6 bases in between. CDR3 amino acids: CASSLAGGNTEAFF. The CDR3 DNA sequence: TGTGCCAGCAGCTTAGCAGGGGGGAACACTGAAGCTTTCTTT.

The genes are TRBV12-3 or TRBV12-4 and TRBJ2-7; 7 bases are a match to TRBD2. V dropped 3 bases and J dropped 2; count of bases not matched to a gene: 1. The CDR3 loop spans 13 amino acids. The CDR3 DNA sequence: TGTGCCAGCAGTTTTGGGGGGGCCTACGAGCAGTACTTC. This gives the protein CASSFGGAYEQYF.

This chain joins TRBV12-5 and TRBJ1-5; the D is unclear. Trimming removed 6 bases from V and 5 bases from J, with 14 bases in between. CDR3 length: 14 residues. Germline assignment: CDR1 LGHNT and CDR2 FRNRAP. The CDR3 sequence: CASGTSSRYQPQHF. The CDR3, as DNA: TGTGCTAGTGGGACATCTTCTCGGTATCAGCCCCAGCATTTT.

CDR3 DNA sequence: TGCGCCAGCAGCTTTTCCGGGACTAGCTTGGCCGGGGAGCTGTTTTTT. Translating gives CASSFSGTSLAGELFF. This sequence joins TRBV5-1 and TRBJ2-2; TRBD2 agrees at 9 bases. Per the germline V gene, CDR1 is SGHRS and CDR2 is YFSETQ. V was clipped by 2 bases and J by 6 bases; unmatched bases: 8. This CDR3 region has 16 residues. Filled out from reference TRBV5-1 and TRBJ2-2, the complete variable domain reads KAGVTQTPRYLIKTRGQQVTLSCSPISGHRSVSWYQQTPGQGLQFLFEYFSETQRNKGNFPGRFSGRQFSNSRSEMNVSTLELGDSALYLCASSFSGTSLAGELFFGEGSRLTVL.

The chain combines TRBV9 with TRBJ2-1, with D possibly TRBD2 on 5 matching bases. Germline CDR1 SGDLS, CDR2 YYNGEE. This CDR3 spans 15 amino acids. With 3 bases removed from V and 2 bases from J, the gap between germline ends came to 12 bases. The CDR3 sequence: CASSAGLATYNEQFF. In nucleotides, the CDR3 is TGTGCCAGCAGCGCCGGACTGGCCACCTACAATGAGCAGTTCTTC.

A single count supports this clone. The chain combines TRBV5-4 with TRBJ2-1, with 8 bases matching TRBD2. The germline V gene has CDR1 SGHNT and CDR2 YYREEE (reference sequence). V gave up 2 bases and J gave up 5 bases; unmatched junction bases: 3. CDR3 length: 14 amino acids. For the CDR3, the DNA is TGTGCCAGCAGCTTCCCGGGAGGGAACAATGAGCAGTTCTTC. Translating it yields CASSFPGGNNEQFF.

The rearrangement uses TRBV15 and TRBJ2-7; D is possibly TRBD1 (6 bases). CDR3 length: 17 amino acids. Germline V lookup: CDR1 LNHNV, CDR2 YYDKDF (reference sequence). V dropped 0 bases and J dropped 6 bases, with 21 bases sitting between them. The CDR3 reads CATSRDPGHSLLREQYF. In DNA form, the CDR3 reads TGTGCCACCAGCAGAGATCCGGGACACTCTCTCCTACGCGAGCAGTACTTC.

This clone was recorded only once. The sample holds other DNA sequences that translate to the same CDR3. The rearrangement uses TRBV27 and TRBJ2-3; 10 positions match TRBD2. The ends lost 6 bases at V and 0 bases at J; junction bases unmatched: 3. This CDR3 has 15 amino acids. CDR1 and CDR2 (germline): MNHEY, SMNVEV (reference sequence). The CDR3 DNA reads TGTGCCAGCAGCCTGACTAGCGGGAGCACAGATACGCAGTATTTT. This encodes CASSLTSGSTDTQYF.

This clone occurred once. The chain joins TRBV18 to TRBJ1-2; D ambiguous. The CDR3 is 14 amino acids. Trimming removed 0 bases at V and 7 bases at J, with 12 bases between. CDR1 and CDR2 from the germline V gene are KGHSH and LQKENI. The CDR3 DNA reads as TGTGCCAGCTCACCACCGTCAGGAAGACGTGGCTACACCTTC. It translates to CASSPPSGRRGYTF. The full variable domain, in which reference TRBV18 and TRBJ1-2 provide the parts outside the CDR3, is NAGVMQNPRHLVRRRGQEARLRCSPMKGHSHVYWYRQLPEEGLKFMVYLQKENIIDESGMPKERFSAEFPKEGPSILRIQQVVRGDSAAYFCASSPPSGRRGYTFGSGTRLTVV.